The 17 T cell receptor beta chains below come from one sample, sequenced in a study of blood T cell repertoires in COVID-19. Sequencing was performed with immunoSEQ multiplex PCR; in TCRdb, only in-frame clones are kept and a portion is missing. The data contain around 120,000 clones, more than 70% of them seen just once; the ten biggest clones take up about 1.6%. Sequenced material: peripheral blood. The source is a human donor in a cohort sampled during active COVID-19.

The chain links TRBV9 to TRBJ2-7, with D possibly TRBD2 on 7 matching bases. The CDR3 runs 14 residues. The ends were cut back, 3 bases at V and 6 bases at J, with 16 bases in the middle. Looked up from germline, CDR1 is SGDLS and CDR2 is YYNGEE. The CDR3 is CASSAPGGGSEQYF. The CDR3 DNA reads TGTGCCAGCAGCGCCCCGGGGGGCGGATCCGAGCAGTACTTC.

This clone turned up a few times. Distinct nucleotide sequences in the sample also encode this CDR3. The chain uses TRBV12-3 or TRBV12-4 and TRBJ2-5, with a tentative D call TRBD1 (6 bases). Trimming cost V 6 bases and J 3 bases, with 11 bases left between them. The CDR3 spans 13 residues. In DNA, the CDR3 is TGTGCCAGCAGACGAAGGACAGAAGAGACCCAGTACTTC. This codes for CASRRRTEETQYF.

The V call is TRBV13, the J call TRBJ2-3; no firm D call. The germline CDR1 and CDR2 sequences are PRHDT and FYEKMQ (reference sequence). V lost 0 bases and J lost 1, with 5 bases in between. The CDR3 consists of 14 residues. As DNA, the CDR3 is TGTGCCAGCAGCTTAGGGAGTGGCACAGATACGCAGTATTTT. Translated, it gives CASSLGSGTDTQYF.

This clone was seen a single time. The rearrangement uses TRBV6-5 and TRBJ2-5; 9 bases line up with TRBD2. CDR1 and CDR2 (germline): MNHEY, SVGAGI. The CDR3 contains 15 residues. Trimming cost V 7 bases and J 5 bases; bases outside gene matches: 11. The CDR3 sequence is CASTDSGGSQETQYF. DNA for the CDR3: TGTGCCAGCACCGATAGCGGGGGTTCCCAGGAGACCCAGTACTTC.

A single count supports this clone. The CDR3 region has the DNA TGTGCCAGCAGCTTGCAAGCCAAGTCTCAAGAGACCCAGTACTTC. Protein sequence: CASSLQAKSQETQYF. This sequence joins TRBV5-4 and TRBJ2-5; D remains unclear. There are 15 residues in the CDR3. Germline values: CDR1 SGHNT, CDR2 YYREEE (reference sequence). With 1 base removed from V and 2 bases from J, the gap between germline ends came to 12 bases. Using reference TRBV5-4 and TRBJ2-5 for the parts outside the CDR3, the full variable domain is ETGVTQSPTHLIKTRGQQVTLRCSSQSGHNTVSWYQQALGQGPQFIFQYYREEENGRGNFPPRFSGLQFPNYSSELNVNALELDDSALYLCASSLQAKSQETQYFGPGTRLLVL.

V is TRBV5-1 and J is TRBJ2-5; D is undetermined. V lost 2 bases and J lost 2, with 4 bases in between. Germline V lookup: CDR1 SGHRS, CDR2 YFSETQ. CDR3 size: 12 residues. This CDR3 reads CASSFGQETQYF. CDR3 DNA sequence: TGCGCCAGCAGCTTCGGTCAAGAGACCCAGTACTTC.

The chain links TRBV11-2 to TRBJ2-2; TRBD2 is a possible D gene (5 bases). CDR3 length: 17 amino acids. V dropped 1 base and J dropped 0 bases, with 12 bases sitting between them. The V gene's germline CDR1 is SGHAT and CDR2 FQNNGV. The chain's CDR3 is CASSLGSSGANTGELFF. The CDR3 DNA sequence: TGTGCCAGCAGCTTAGGTTCCAGCGGCGCGAACACCGGGGAGCTGTTTTTT.

The chain carries TRBV2 and TRBJ2-5; D is perhaps TRBD1 (6 bases). The V and J ends lost 6 bases and 2 bases respectively, with 16 bases between them. Looked up from germline, CDR1 is SNHLY and CDR2 is FYNNEI. This CDR3 has 15 amino acids. CDR3 protein: CASRDTRDNQETQYF. The DNA for the CDR3 is TGTGCCAGCAGGGACACCCGGGACAATCAAGAGACCCAGTACTTC.

The chain uses TRBV15 and TRBJ2-1, with TRBD1 matching over 9 bases. Germline V gene data show CDR1 as LNHNV and CDR2 as YYDKDF (reference sequence). There are 17 residues in the CDR3. The V segment lost 1 base and the J segment 3 bases; nucleotides outside the gene matches: 7. The CDR3 spells CATSRVPGQGHYNEQFF. Written as DNA, the CDR3 is TGTGCCACCAGCAGAGTGCCGGGACAGGGACACTACAATGAGCAGTTCTTC.

This clone is a singleton in its sample. The genes are TRBV7-2 and TRBJ1-5; TRBD1 agrees at 8 bases. The trim removed 3 bases at V and 6 bases at J, leaving 1 base unmatched. The CDR3 has 13 residues. Germline CDR1 reads SGHTA; CDR2 reads FQGNSA. The CDR3 loop is CASSFGQGQPQHF. Written as DNA, the CDR3 is TGTGCCAGCAGCTTCGGACAGGGTCAGCCCCAGCATTTT.

V usage is TRBV19 and J usage is TRBJ1-1; D is unresolved. V was clipped by 6 bases and J by 6 bases, with 11 bases between them. The CDR3 sequence is 12 residues long. CDR1 and CDR2 from the germline V gene are LNHDA and SQIVND (reference sequence). The CDR3 sequence is CASRSSGAEAFF. The DNA for the CDR3 is TGTGCCAGTAGATCCTCGGGTGCTGAAGCTTTCTTT.

The chain links TRBV19 to TRBJ2-7, with no clear D. V was pared by 3 bases and J by 2 bases, with 11 bases between. There are 14 residues in the CDR3. In germline, CDR1 is LNHDA, CDR2 SQIVND (reference sequence). CDR3 nucleotide sequence: TGTGCCAGTAGTATTAGTACAGCTACCTACGAGCAGTACTTC. Its translation: CASSISTATYEQYF.

This chain links TRBV7-6 with TRBJ1-5, with no clear D. The V end lost 5 bases, the J end lost 5 bases, and 10 bases lay between the germline ends. The CDR3 runs to 13 residues. Germline V gene data show CDR1 as SGHVS and CDR2 as FNYEAQ. In DNA form, the CDR3 reads TGTGCCAGCAGCCTTGCGGAGCATCAGCCCCAGCATTTT. This gives the protein CASSLAEHQPQHF. The full variable domain, its missing parts supplied by reference TRBV7-6 and TRBJ1-5, is GAGVSQSPRYKVTKRGQDVALRCDPISGHVSLYWYRQALGQGPEFLTYFNYEAQQDKSGLPNDRFSAERPEGSISTLTIQRTEQRDSAMYRCASSLAEHQPQHFGDGTRLSIL.

The chain has TRBV5-6 and TRBJ2-1; no reliable D call. This CDR3 has 12 residues. V was clipped by 2 bases and J by 8 bases, with 8 bases between them. Germline loops: CDR1 SGHDT, CDR2 YYEEEE. The CDR3 loop reads CASSFRVDEQFF. CDR3 in DNA: TGTGCCAGCAGCTTTCGGGTCGATGAGCAGTTCTTC. Looking up the rest from reference TRBV5-6 and TRBJ2-1 gives the full variable domain: DAGVTQSPTHLIKTRGQQVTLRCSPKSGHDTVSWYQQALGQGPQFIFQYYEEEERQRGNFPDRFSGHQFPNYSSELNVNALLLGDSALYLCASSFRVDEQFFGPGTRLTVL.

CDR3 amino acids: CASSPGWGYEQYF. Here the CDR3 DNA reads TGTGCCAGCAGCCCGGGGTGGGGTTACGAGCAGTACTTC. J is TRBJ2-7 and V is TRBV12-3 or TRBV12-4; D possibly corresponds to TRBD2 (5 bases). CDR3 length equals 13 residues. The V gene lost 6 bases and the J gene lost 4 bases, with 13 bases spanning the gap.

The V call is TRBV7-9, the J call TRBJ1-4; TRBD1 might be the D (6 bases). The germline V and J ends were trimmed by 5 bases and 8 bases, with 18 bases remaining between them. The CDR3 has 15 residues. Germline-derived CDR1 and CDR2 are SEHNR and FQNEAQ (reference sequence). CDR3 sequence (DNA): TGTGCCAGCAGCCGAGGGGGAAATATGGGGGAAAAACTGTTTTTT. The encoded protein is CASSRGGNMGEKLFF.

This chain connects TRBV6-4 to TRBJ1-5, with D uncertain. Germline CDR1 MRHNA, CDR2 SNTAGT. Trimming stripped 9 bases from V and 1 base from J, with 31 bases between. The CDR3 is made up of 20 amino acids. The CDR3 region is CASSSRLTADLSGSNQPQHF. The DNA for the CDR3 is TGTGCCAGTTCCTCCCGTTTAACTGCGGACCTCTCGGGGAGCAATCAGCCCCAGCATTTT.